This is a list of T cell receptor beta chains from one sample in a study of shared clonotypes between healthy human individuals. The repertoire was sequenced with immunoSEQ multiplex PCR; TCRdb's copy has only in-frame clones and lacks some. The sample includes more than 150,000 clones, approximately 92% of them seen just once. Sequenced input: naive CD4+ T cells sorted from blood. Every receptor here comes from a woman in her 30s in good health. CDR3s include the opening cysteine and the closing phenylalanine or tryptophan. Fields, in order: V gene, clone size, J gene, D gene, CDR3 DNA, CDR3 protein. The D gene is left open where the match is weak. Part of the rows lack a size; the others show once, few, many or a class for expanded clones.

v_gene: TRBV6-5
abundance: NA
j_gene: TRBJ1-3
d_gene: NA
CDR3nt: TGTGCCAGCAGTTACTCGATCGAGGGAAACACCATATATTTT
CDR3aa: CASSYSIEGNTIYF

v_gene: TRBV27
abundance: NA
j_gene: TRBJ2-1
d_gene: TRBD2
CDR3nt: TGTGCCAGCATGGCCCTAGCGGGAGGAAGATCCTACAATGAGCAGTTCTTC
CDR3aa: CASMALAGGRSYNEQFF

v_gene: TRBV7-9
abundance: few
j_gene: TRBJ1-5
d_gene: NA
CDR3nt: TGTGCCAGCAGCTTAGCGGGTGGCAATCAGCCCCAGCATTTT
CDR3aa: CASSLAGGNQPQHF

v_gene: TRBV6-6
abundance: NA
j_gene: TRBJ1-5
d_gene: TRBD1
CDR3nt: TGTGCCAGCAGTAAGCAGGGGACAGGGGACGGTCAGCCCCAGCATTTT
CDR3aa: CASSKQGTGDGQPQHF

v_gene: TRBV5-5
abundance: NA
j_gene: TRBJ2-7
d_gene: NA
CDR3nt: TGTGCCAGCAGCGTCCCTCGGGACCCCTGGGACGAGCAGTACTTC
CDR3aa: CASSVPRDPWDEQYF

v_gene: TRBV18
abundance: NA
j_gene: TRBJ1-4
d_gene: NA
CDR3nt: TGTGCCAGCTCACCACCGGGCAGAGAAAAACTGTTTTTT
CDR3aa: CASSPPGREKLFF

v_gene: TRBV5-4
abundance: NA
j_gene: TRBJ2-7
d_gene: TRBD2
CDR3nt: TGTGCCAGCAGCCCCGGGACTAGCGGCGCAGGCGAGCAGTACTTC
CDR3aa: CASSPGTSGAGEQYF

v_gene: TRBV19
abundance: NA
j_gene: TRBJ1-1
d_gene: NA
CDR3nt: TGTGCCAGTAGTGGGGGACGGCGGAATTCTAGGAACACTGAAGCTTTCTTT
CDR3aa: CASSGGRRNSRNTEAFF

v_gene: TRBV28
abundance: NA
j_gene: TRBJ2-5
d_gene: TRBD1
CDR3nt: TGTGCCAGCGGGACAGTACAAGAGACCCAGTACTTC
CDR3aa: CASGTVQETQYF

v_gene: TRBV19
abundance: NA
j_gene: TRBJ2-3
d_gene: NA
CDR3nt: TGTGCCAGTAGTATCCGAGGGGGTGTGGGAGCAGATACGCAGTATTTT
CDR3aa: CASSIRGGVGADTQYF